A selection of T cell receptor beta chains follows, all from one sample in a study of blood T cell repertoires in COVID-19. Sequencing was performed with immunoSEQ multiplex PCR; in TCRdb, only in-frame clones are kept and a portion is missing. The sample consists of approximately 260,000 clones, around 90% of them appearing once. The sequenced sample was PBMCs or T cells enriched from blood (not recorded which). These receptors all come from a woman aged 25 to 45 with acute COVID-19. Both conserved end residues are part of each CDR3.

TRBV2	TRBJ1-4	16	CASSVLTGGVGEKLFF
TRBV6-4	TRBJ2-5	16	CASSVVAAGGQETQYF
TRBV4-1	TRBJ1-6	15	CASSQESPGDSPLHF
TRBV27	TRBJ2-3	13	CASSRPPGDTQYF
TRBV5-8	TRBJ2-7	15	CASSLVGQGRYEQYF
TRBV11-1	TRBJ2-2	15	CASSMGDFDTGELFF
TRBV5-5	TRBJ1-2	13	CASSLSGGNGYTF
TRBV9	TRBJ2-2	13	CASSEEIGGELFF
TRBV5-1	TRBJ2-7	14	CASSFWGETYEQYF
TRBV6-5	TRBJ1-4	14	CASSRQGLGEKLFF
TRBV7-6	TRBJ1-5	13	CASREPGNQPQHF
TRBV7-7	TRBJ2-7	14	CASSLNGGSSEQYF
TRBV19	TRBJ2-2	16	CASSAPGRTNTGELFF
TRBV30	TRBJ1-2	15	CAYTSRQGTNYGYTF
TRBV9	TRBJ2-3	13	CASSRDITDTQYF
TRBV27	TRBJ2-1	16	CASSLRERGLAREQFF
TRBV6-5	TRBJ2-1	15	CASSYQAGATDEQFF
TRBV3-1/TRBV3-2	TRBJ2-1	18	CASSSSRRGGRFYNEQFF
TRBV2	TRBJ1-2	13	CASSEDRTYGYTF
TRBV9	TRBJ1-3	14	CASSRESSGNTIYF